This record looks at one T cell receptor (beta chain) sequence and its context. Other nucleotide sequences from this sample produce the same CDR3. Trimming shortened V by 2 bases and J by 1 base, and 5 bases separated the two germline ends. CDR1 and CDR2 (germline): MDHEN, SYDVKM. This CDR3 spans 13 amino acids. CD8 cells classed as naive were CD45RO-negative and positively selected for CCR7, excluding terminally differentiated effector memory CD45RA+ cells. The data stem from a study of shared clonotypes between healthy human individuals. Study-wide context: Each donor contributed plates that comprised three CD4 naive, three CD4 memory, two CD8 naive and one CD8 memory.

Data came from immunoSEQ multiplex PCR; TCRdb stores just in-frame clones and leaves some out. The data contain more than 2 million clones, 93% of them singletons. The sequence was obtained from a man aged 18 to 29 in good health. Some clones in this sample may be carry-over from other donors' samples. The material sequenced was naive CD8+ T cells from PBMCs. The chain combines TRBV28 with TRBJ1-1; D gene unclear. This CDR3 reads CASSLQRNTEAFF. The DNA of the CDR3 is TGTGCCAGCAGTTTACAGCGGAACACTGAAGCTTTCTTT.